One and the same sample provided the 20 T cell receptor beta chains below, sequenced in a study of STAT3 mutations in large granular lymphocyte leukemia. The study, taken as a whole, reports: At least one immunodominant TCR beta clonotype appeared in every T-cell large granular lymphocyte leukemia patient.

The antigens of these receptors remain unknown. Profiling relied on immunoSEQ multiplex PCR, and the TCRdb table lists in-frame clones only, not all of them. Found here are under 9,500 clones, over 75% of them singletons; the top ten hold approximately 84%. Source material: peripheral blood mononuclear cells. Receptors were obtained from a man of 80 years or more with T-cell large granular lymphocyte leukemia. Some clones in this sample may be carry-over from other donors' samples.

The CDR3: CASSPRTYYQPQHF. As DNA, the CDR3 is TGTGCCAGCAGCCCCCGGACATACTATCAGCCCCAGCATTTT. This chain joins TRBV11-3 and TRBJ1-5; D might be TRBD1 (5 bases). Germline lookup yields CDR1 SGHNT and CDR2 YENEEA. V lost 5 bases and J 5 bases, leaving 13 bases between the germline ends. The CDR3 is 14 amino acids. The full variable domain, its missing parts supplied by reference TRBV11-3 and TRBJ1-5, is EAGVVQSPRYKIIEKKQPVAFWCNPISGHNTLYWYLQNLGQGPELLIRYENEEAVDDSQLPKDRFSAERLKGVDSTLKIQPAELGDSAVYLCASSPRTYYQPQHFGDGTRLSIL.

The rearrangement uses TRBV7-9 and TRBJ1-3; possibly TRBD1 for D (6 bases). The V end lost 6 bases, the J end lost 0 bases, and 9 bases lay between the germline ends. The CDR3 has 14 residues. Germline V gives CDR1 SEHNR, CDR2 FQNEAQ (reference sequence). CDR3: CASREGGSGNTIYF. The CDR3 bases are TGTGCCAGCAGGGAGGGGGGCTCTGGAAACACCATATATTTT.

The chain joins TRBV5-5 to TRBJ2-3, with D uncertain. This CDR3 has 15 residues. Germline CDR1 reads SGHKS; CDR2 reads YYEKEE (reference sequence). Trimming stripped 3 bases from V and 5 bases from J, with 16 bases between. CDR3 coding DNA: TGTGCCAGCAGCTCAGACGCCCCCACCTTAGATACGCAGTATTTT. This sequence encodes CASSSDAPTLDTQYF.

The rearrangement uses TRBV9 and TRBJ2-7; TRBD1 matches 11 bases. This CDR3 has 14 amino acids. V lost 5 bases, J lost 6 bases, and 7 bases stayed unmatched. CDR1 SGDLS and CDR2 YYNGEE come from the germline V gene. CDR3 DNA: TGTGCCAGCAGTGACGGGACAGGGGGGATCGAGCAGTACTTC. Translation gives CASSDGTGGIEQYF.

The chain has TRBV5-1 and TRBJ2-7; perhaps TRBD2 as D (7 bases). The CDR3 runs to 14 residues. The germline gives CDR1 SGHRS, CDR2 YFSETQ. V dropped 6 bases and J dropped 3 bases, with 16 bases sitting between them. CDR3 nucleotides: TGCGCCAGCATGCAAGGGGGGGGGAACTACGAGCAGTACTTC. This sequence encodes CASMQGGGNYEQYF. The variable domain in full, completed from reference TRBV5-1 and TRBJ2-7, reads KAGVTQTPRYLIKTRGQQVTLSCSPISGHRSVSWYQQTPGQGLQFLFEYFSETQRNKGNFPGRFSGRQFSNSRSEMNVSTLELGDSALYLCASMQGGGNYEQYFGPGTRLTVT.

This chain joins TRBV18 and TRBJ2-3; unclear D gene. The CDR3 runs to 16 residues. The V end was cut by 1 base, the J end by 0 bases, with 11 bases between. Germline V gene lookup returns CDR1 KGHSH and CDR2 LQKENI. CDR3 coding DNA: TGTGCCAGCTCACCACTGTGGGTTACTAGCACAGATACGCAGTATTTT. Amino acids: CASSPLWVTSTDTQYF.

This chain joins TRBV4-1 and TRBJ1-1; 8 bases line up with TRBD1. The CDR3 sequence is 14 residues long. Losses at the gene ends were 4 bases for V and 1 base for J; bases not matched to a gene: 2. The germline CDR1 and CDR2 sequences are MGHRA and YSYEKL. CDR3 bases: TGCGCCAGCAGCCTTGACAGGGGGAACACTGAAGCTTTCTTT. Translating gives CASSLDRGNTEAFF.

CDR3 bases: TGTGCCAGCAGGGCGGGGGGAAGCAATCAGCCCCAGCATTTT. It translates to CASRAGGSNQPQHF. This chain uses TRBV27 with TRBJ1-5, with D tentatively TRBD1 (5 bases). The CDR3 extends over 14 amino acids. With 6 bases removed from V and 1 base from J, the gap between germline ends came to 10 bases. Germline CDR1 and CDR2: MNHEY and SMNVEV (reference sequence).

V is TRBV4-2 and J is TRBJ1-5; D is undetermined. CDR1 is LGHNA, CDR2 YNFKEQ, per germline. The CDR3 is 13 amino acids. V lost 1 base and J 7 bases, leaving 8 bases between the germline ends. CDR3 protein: CASSQVGQQPQHF. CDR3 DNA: TGTGCCAGCAGCCAAGTAGGGCAGCAGCCCCAGCATTTT.

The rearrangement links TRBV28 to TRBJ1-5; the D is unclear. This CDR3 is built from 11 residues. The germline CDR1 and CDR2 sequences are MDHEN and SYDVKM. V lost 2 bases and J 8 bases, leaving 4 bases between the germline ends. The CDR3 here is CASSLREPQHF. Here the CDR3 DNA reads TGTGCCAGCAGTTTAAGGGAGCCCCAGCATTTT.

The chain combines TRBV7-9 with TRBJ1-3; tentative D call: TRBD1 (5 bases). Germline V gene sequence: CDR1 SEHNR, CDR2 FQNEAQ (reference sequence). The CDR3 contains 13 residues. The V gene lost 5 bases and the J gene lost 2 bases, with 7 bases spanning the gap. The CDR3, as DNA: TGTGCCAGCAGCAGGACAACTGGAAACACCATATATTTT. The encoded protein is CASSRTTGNTIYF.

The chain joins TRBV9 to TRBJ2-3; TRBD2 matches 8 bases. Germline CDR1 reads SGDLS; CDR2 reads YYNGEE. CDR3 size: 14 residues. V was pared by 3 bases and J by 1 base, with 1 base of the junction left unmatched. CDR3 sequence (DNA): TGTGCCAGCAGCGATAGCGGGGGCACAGATACGCAGTATTTT. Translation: CASSDSGGTDTQYF. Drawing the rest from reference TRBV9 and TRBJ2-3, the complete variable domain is DSGVTQTPKHLITATGQRVTLRCSPRSGDLSVYWYQQSLDQGLQFLIQYYNGEERAKGNILERFSAQQFPDLHSELNLSSLELGDSALYFCASSDSGGTDTQYFGPGTRLTVL.

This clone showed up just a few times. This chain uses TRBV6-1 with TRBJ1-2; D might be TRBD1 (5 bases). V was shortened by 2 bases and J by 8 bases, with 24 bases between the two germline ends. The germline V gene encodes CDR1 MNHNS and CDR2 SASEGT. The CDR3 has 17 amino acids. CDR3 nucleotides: TGTGCCAGCAGTGAAACTCCCCCGCGACAGACGACTAGAGGCTACACCTTC. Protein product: CASSETPPRQTTRGYTF.

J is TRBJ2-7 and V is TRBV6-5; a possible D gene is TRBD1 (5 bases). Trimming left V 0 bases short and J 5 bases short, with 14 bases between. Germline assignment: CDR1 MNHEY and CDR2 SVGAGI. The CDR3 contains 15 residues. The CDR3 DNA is TGTGCCAGCAGTTACTCGATAGGCAGGGTAGACGAGCAGTACTTC. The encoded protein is CASSYSIGRVDEQYF.

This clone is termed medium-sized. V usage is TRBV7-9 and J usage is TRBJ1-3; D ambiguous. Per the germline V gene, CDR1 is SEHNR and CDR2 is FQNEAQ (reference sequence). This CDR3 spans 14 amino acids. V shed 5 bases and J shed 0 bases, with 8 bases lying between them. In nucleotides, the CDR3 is TGTGCCAGCAGCCCCCCCGGCTCTGGAAACACCATATATTTT. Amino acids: CASSPPGSGNTIYF.

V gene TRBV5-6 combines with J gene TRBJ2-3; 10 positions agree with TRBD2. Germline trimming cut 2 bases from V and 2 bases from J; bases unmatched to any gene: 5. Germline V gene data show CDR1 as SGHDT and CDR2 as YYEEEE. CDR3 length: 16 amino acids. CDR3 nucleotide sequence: TGTGCCAGCAGCTTCTACACTAGCGGGGCCACAGATACGCAGTATTTT. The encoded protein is CASSFYTSGATDTQYF. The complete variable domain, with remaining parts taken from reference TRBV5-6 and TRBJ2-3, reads DAGVTQSPTHLIKTRGQQVTLRCSPKSGHDTVSWYQQALGQGPQFIFQYYEEEERQRGNFPDRFSGHQFPNYSSELNVNALLLGDSALYLCASSFYTSGATDTQYFGPGTRLTVL.

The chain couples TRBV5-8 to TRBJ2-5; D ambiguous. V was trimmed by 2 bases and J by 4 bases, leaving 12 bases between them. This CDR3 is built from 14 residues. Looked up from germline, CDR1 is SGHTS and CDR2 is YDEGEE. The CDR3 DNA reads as TGTGCCAGCAGCTTCGCACAATCGGGAGAGACCCAGTACTTC. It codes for CASSFAQSGETQYF.

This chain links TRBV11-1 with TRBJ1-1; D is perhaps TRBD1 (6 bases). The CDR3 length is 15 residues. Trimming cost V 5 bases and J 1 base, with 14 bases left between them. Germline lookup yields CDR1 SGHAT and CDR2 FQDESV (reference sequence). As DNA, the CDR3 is TGTGCCAGCAGCCAGCAGGGGTCTGCGAACACTGAAGCTTTCTTT. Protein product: CASSQQGSANTEAFF.

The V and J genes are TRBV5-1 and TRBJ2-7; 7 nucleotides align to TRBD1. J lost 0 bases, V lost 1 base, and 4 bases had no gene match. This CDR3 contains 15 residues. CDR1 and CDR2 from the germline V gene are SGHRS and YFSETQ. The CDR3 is CASSLRDSSSYEQYF. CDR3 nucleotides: TGCGCCAGCAGCTTGCGGGACAGTAGCTCCTACGAGCAGTACTTC.

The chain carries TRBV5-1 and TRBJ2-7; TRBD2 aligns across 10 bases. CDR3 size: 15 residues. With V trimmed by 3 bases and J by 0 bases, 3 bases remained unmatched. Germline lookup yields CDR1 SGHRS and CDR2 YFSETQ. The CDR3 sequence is CASSWGLATSYEQYF. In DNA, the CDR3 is TGCGCCAGCAGCTGGGGACTAGCGACCTCCTACGAGCAGTACTTC.